The 10 T cell receptor beta chains in this list originate from one sample, sequenced in a study of blood T cell repertoires in COVID-19. Profiled with immunoSEQ multiplex PCR; TCRdb holds only in-frame clones, not every one. The sample carries about 350,000 clones, 75% to 90% recorded once. The sequenced sample consisted of peripheral blood. The origin of the receptors is a woman between 50 and 59 years old with COVID-19, enrolled during active disease.

This clone was picked up one time. The chain combines TRBV7-2 with TRBJ1-3, with D tentatively TRBD1 (6 bases). With 2 bases removed from V and 0 bases from J, the gap between germline ends came to 8 bases. CDR1 SGHTA and CDR2 FQGNSA come from the germline V gene. The CDR3 covers 15 residues. CDR3 sequence (DNA): TGTGCCAGCAGCTTATCCAGGGGCTCTGGAAACACCATATATTTT. This gives the protein CASSLSRGSGNTIYF.

The CDR3: CASSPSSGRAETQYF. CDR3 nucleotide sequence: TGTGCCAGCAGCCCCTCTAGCGGGAGGGCGGAGACCCAGTACTTC. V and J are TRBV3-1 (or the pseudogene TRBV3-2) and TRBJ2-5; 12 positions agree with TRBD2. V trimming: 4 bases; J trimming: 5 bases; junction bases outside the gene matches: 5. Looked up from germline, CDR1 is LGHDT and CDR2 is YNNKEL (reference sequence). The CDR3 totals 15 residues.

V usage is TRBV14 and J usage is TRBJ2-1, with D maybe TRBD2 (6 bases). Trimming cost V 4 bases and J 2 bases, with 12 bases left between them. The CDR3 consists of 15 residues. Germline V gene lookup returns CDR1 SGHDN and CDR2 FVKESK. Here the CDR3 DNA reads TGTGCCAGCAGCCCCTGGGGAGGCCCCTACAATGAGCAGTTCTTC. It encodes CASSPWGGPYNEQFF.

A single count supports this clone. J is TRBJ1-2 and V is TRBV19; 8 bases fit TRBD1. The CDR3 covers 15 residues. Germline V lookup: CDR1 LNHDA, CDR2 SQIVND (reference sequence). Losses at the gene ends were 5 bases for V and 4 bases for J; bases not matched to a gene: 9. Here the CDR3 DNA reads TGTGCCAGTAGTCTCGGACAGGGAGAAGTCTATGGCTACACCTTC. This sequence encodes CASSLGQGEVYGYTF.

The chain carries TRBV6-1 and TRBJ1-1; 8 nucleotides line up with TRBD1. J gave up 6 bases and V 1 base, and 22 bases lay outside the gene matches. Germline CDR1 reads MNHNS; CDR2 reads SASEGT. CDR3 length: 20 residues. CDR3 in amino acids: CASSEEKGTGVFAGFSEAFF. CDR3 DNA: TGTGCCAGCAGTGAAGAAAAGGGGACAGGAGTTTTTGCGGGTTTCTCTGAAGCTTTCTTT.

The gene calls are TRBV30 and TRBJ1-3, with a possible D match to TRBD1 (5 bases). Germline CDR1 is GTSNPN and CDR2 is SVGIG (reference sequence). The CDR3 is 19 amino acids. V was shortened by 5 bases and J by 0 bases, with 26 bases between the two germline ends. Here the CDR3 reads CAWQPGLPNTFYSGNTIYF. CDR3 in DNA: TGTGCCTGGCAACCGGGACTTCCCAATACATTCTACTCTGGAAACACCATATATTTT.

The rearrangement uses TRBV9 and TRBJ2-1, with TRBD2 as a possible D gene (5 bases). Trimming stripped 4 bases from V and 7 bases from J, with 18 bases between. The CDR3 is 15 amino acids. Germline V gives CDR1 SGDLS, CDR2 YYNGEE. CDR3 protein: CASSPTSGFGNEQFF. The CDR3, as DNA: TGTGCCAGCAGCCCTACAAGCGGATTCGGTAATGAGCAGTTCTTC.

The chain combines TRBV5-8 with TRBJ1-1; TRBD1 aligns across 10 bases. This CDR3 is built from 16 residues. V gave up 3 bases and J gave up 0 bases; unmatched junction bases: 5. The germline CDR1 and CDR2 sequences are SGHTS and YDEGEE. The CDR3 sequence is CASSSGDRGVNTEAFF. In DNA, the CDR3 is TGTGCCAGCAGCTCCGGGGACAGGGGAGTGAACACTGAAGCTTTCTTT.

CDR3 sequence (DNA): TGCGCCAGCAGCCCCACACCAGGTCCAAGCACAGATACGCAGTATTTT. It encodes CASSPTPGPSTDTQYF. The chain recombines TRBV5-1 with TRBJ2-3; D remains unclear. V dropped 4 bases and J dropped 0 bases, with 15 bases sitting between them. Germline CDR1 is SGHRS and CDR2 is YFSETQ. CDR3 length: 16 amino acids.

The sample holds one count of this clone. The DNA for the CDR3 is TGTGCCAGTAGTATGGCGGGCAGTAATGAAAAACTGTTTTTT. This encodes CASSMAGSNEKLFF. This rearrangement joins TRBV19 to TRBJ1-4; D unresolved. This CDR3 is 14 amino acids long. Germline loops: CDR1 LNHDA, CDR2 SQIVND (reference sequence). V lost 3 bases and J lost 4, with 9 bases in between.